The entry below describes one TCR beta chain. The V end was cut by 5 bases, the J end by 0 bases, with 11 bases between. The CDR3 covers 15 residues. Germline V lookup: CDR1 SGHTA, CDR2 FQGNSA. The sample comes from a study of shared clonotypes between healthy human individuals. Measured with immunoSEQ multiplex PCR; TCRdb has only the in-frame clones, and not every one. The sample has roughly 2.2 million clones; around 92% are singletons. The rearrangement joins TRBV7-2 to TRBJ2-1; D ambiguous. This TCR was recovered from a man aged 18 to 29 in good health. Some clones in this sample may be carry-over from other donors' samples. What was sequenced was naive CD4+ T cells from PBMCs. Subset here: CD45RA+ positively selected. CDR3 sequence: CASSQQNPSYNEQFF. CDR3 bases: TGTGCCAGCAGCCAACAGAATCCCTCCTACAATGAGCAGTTCTTC. Combining the CDR3 with reference TRBV7-2 and TRBJ2-1 gives the whole variable domain GAGVSQSPSNKVTEKGKDVELRCDPISGHTALYWYRQSLGQGLEFLIYFQGNSAPDKSGLPSDRFSAERTGGSVSTLTIQRTQQEDSAVYLCASSQQNPSYNEQFFGPGTRLTVL.